A single sample gave rise to the 14 T cell receptor beta chains below, sequenced in a study of blood T cell repertoires in COVID-19. This table comes from immunoSEQ multiplex PCR, and its TCRdb copy is limited to in-frame clones, with some not included. The sample has about 120,000 clones, 75% to 90% seen once. The sequenced material came from peripheral blood. These TCRs come from a man between 65 and 79 years old with active or convalescent COVID-19.

This clone was seen only once. The V call is TRBV5-1, the J call TRBJ1-1; 7 bases fit TRBD1. In germline, CDR1 is SGHRS, CDR2 YFSETQ. The CDR3 contains 16 residues. J lost 0 bases, V lost 4 bases, and 9 bases had no gene match. The CDR3 DNA is TGCGCCAGCAGCCTAGGACAGGTGCTAATGAACACTGAAGCTTTCTTT. Residues: CASSLGQVLMNTEAFF. Supplemented by reference TRBV5-1 and TRBJ1-1, the full variable domain reads KAGVTQTPRYLIKTRGQQVTLSCSPISGHRSVSWYQQTPGQGLQFLFEYFSETQRNKGNFPGRFSGRQFSNSRSEMNVSTLELGDSALYLCASSLGQVLMNTEAFFGQGTRLTVV.

CDR3 in amino acids: CASSYSRAGTYEQYF. As DNA, the CDR3 is TGTGCCAGCAGTTACTCGCGGGCAGGAACCTACGAGCAGTACTTC. The genes are TRBV6-6 and TRBJ2-7, with D maybe TRBD2 (5 bases). CDR3 length equals 15 residues. Germline V CDR1 and CDR2: MNHNY, SVGAGI (reference sequence). The V and J ends lost 0 bases and 2 bases respectively, with 11 bases between them.

V is TRBV28 and J is TRBJ1-1, with D uncertain. CDR1 is MDHEN, CDR2 SYDVKM, per germline. This CDR3 contains 14 residues. The V gene lost 1 base and the J gene lost 0 bases, with 6 bases spanning the gap. The CDR3 spells CASSLSTMNTEAFF. CDR3 coding DNA: TGTGCCAGCAGTTTATCTACGATGAACACTGAAGCTTTCTTT.

This rearrangement joins TRBV3-1 (or the pseudogene TRBV3-2) to TRBJ2-7, with D tentatively TRBD1 (6 bases). Germline V lookup: CDR1 LGHDT, CDR2 YNNKEL (reference sequence). Trimming stripped 4 bases from V and 7 bases from J, with 20 bases between. The CDR3 has 15 residues. The CDR3 here is CASSPFRQVVEEQYF. The CDR3 DNA sequence: TGTGCCAGCAGCCCATTTCGACAGGTAGTTGAAGAGCAGTACTTC.

The rearrangement uses TRBV2 and TRBJ2-7; D call uncertain. The CDR3 is made up of 14 amino acids. V lost 7 bases and J lost 6, with 19 bases in between. CDR1 and CDR2 from the germline V gene are SNHLY and FYNNEI. For the CDR3, the DNA is TGTGCCAGCACCTTCCTACCCCTCCCCTCCGAGCAGTACTTC. Protein sequence: CASTFLPLPSEQYF.

J is TRBJ2-1 and V is TRBV24-1; D not certain. The V end lost 3 bases, the J end lost 8 bases, and 10 bases lay between the germline ends. Germline-derived CDR1 and CDR2 are KGHDR and SFDVKD. CDR3 length equals 13 residues. Here the CDR3 reads CATSDPSRHEQFF. In DNA form, the CDR3 reads TGTGCCACCAGTGATCCTTCGCGGCATGAGCAGTTCTTC.

Details on this clone: Sequence at one end of the junction differs from germline and may be a read error. The gene calls are TRBV27 and TRBJ2-6; D may be TRBD1 (5 bases). Germline-derived CDR1 and CDR2 are MNHEY and SMNVEV (reference sequence). The CDR3 length is 20 residues. The DNA of the CDR3 is TGTGGCAGCAGCTTCTTGCCCCCCCCGCCTCAGGGCTATGGGGCCAACGTCCTGACTTTC. Translating gives CGSSFLPPPPQGYGANVLTF.

The rearrangement uses TRBV2 and TRBJ1-1; D ambiguous. CDR1 and CDR2 (germline): SNHLY, FYNNEI. Trimming pared 8 bases from V and 3 bases from J, leaving 16 bases between. The CDR3 consists of 14 residues. CDR3 in amino acids: CASPGRGRDTEAFF. CDR3 sequence (DNA): TGTGCCAGCCCCGGTAGAGGGCGGGACACTGAAGCTTTCTTT.

The gene calls are TRBV5-1 and TRBJ2-3; D uncertain. CDR1 is SGHRS and CDR2 is YFSETQ in the germline V gene. The CDR3 has 14 amino acids. V shed 6 bases and J shed 5 bases, with 16 bases lying between them. Written as DNA, the CDR3 is TGCGCCAGCACTAGAAGGAGCCTCAAAGATACGCAGTATTTT. This translates into CASTRRSLKDTQYF.

This chain connects TRBV6-1 to TRBJ1-2, with TRBD1 as a possible D gene (6 bases). The V gene's germline CDR1 is MNHNS and CDR2 SASEGT. This CDR3 contains 14 residues. Deletions cut 3 bases from V and 4 bases from J, with 12 bases between. The CDR3 nucleotides read TGTGCCAGCAGTGAGGGGGGGCTGGTCTATGGCTACACCTTC. Residues: CASSEGGLVYGYTF.

The CDR3 loop reads CASSLGDGRGAFF. DNA for the CDR3: TGTGCCAGCAGCCTGGGGGACGGGCGGGGAGCTTTCTTT. This rearrangement joins TRBV28 to TRBJ1-1; maybe TRBD1 (5 bases). From germline, CDR1 is MDHEN and CDR2 SYDVKM. V dropped 6 bases and J dropped 10 bases, with 18 bases sitting between them. This CDR3 has 13 residues.

The CDR3 DNA reads as TGCGCCAGCAGCTTGAAAGCGGGCTACGAGCAGTACTTC. Encoded protein: CASSLKAGYEQYF. This chain uses TRBV5-1 with TRBJ2-7, with D maybe TRBD2 (6 bases). There are 13 residues in the CDR3. Germline loops: CDR1 SGHRS, CDR2 YFSETQ. Trimming removed 1 base from V and 3 bases from J, with 8 bases in between.

The rearrangement joins TRBV27 to TRBJ2-1; D call uncertain. There are 15 residues in the CDR3. Germline CDR1 reads MNHEY; CDR2 reads SMNVEV (reference sequence). The ends were cut back, 6 bases at V and 4 bases at J, with 16 bases in the middle. This chain's CDR3 is CASSPAGGPYNEQFF. The CDR3 DNA sequence: TGTGCCAGCAGCCCGGCCGGCGGTCCTTACAATGAGCAGTTCTTC.

V is TRBV9 and J is TRBJ2-5; 11 bases agree with TRBD2. CDR1 and CDR2 (germline): SGDLS, YYNGEE. CDR3 length equals 15 residues. V gave up 4 bases and J gave up 5 bases; unmatched junction bases: 7. The CDR3 region has the DNA TGTGCCAGCAGCCCCCCTGGGACTAGCGGTGAGACCCAGTACTTC. Its translation is CASSPPGTSGETQYF.